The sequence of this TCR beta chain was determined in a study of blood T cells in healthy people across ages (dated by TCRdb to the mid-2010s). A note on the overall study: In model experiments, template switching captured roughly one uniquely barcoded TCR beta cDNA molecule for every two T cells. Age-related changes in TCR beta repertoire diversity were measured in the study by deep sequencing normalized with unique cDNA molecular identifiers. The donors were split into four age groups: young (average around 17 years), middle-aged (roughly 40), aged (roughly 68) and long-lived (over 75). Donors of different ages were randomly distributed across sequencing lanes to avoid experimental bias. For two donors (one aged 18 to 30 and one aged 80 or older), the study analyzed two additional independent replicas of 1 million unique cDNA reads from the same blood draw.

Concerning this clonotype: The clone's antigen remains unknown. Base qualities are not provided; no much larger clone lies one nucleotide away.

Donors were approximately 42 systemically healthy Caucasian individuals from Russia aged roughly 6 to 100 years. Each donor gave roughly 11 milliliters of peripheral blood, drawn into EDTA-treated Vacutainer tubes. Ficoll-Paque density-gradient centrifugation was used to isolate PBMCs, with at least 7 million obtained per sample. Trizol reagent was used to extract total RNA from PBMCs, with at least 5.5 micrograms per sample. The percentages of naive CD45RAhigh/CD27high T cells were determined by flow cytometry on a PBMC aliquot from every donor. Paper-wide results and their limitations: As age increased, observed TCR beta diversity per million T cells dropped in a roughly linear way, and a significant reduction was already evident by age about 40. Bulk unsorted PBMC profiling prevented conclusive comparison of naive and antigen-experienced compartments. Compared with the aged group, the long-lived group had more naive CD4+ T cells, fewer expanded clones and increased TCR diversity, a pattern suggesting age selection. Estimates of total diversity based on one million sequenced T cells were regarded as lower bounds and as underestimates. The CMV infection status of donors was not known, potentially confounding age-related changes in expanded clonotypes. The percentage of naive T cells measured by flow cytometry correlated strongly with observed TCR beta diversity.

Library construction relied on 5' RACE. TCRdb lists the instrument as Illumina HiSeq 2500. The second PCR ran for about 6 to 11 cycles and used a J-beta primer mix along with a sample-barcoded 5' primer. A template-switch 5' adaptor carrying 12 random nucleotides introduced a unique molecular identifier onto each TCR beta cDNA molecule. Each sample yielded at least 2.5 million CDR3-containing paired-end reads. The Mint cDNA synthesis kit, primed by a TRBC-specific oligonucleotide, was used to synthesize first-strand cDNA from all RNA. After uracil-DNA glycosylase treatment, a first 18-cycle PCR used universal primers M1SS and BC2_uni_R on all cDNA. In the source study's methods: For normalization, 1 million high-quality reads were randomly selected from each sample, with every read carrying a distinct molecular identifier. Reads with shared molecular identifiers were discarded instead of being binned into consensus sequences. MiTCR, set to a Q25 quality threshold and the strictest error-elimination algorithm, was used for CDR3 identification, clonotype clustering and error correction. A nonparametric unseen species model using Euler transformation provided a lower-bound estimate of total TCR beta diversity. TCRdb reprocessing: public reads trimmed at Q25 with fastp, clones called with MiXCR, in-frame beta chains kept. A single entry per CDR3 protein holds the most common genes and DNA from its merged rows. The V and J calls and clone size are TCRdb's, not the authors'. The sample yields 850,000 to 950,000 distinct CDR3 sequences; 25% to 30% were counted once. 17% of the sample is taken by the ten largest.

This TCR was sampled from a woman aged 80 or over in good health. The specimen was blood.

The CDR3 in this case is CASKLAGGPDTQYF. The sequenced DNA: TGTGCCAGCAAGTTAGCGGGGGGGCCAGATACGCAGTATTTT. The sequence joins TRBV6-1 to TRBJ2-3; 11 middle bases align to TRBD2. The CDR3 runs 14 residues from the cysteine to the phenylalanine. Only the CDR3 region is kept as DNA, spanning 42 bases read in frame from base 1. The junction shows trimming of 7 bases on V and 4 bases on J, and the gene matches do not reach 4 bases of it. Sequences MNHNS (CDR1) and SASEGT (CDR2) are obtained from the germline V gene.